This TCR beta chain was found in a study of blood T cell repertoires in COVID-19. The overall study: The United States, Italy and Spain provided the acute and convalescent COVID-19 samples.

V was shortened by 3 bases and J by 5 bases, with 13 bases between the two germline ends. The germline V gene encodes CDR1 LNHNV and CDR2 YYDKDF (reference sequence). The CDR3 contains 14 residues. Participant age was roughly 18 to 95 years, and participants resided in 20 to 30 US areas. Which cohort a participant joined came from the clinical history participants gave. Per the study methods: For nucleated cells, counts were estimated from reference gene primer amplification. Using immunoSEQ multiplex PCR, the repertoire was profiled, and TCRdb retains in-frame clones only, with some absent. The V and J calls and the clone size are those of that table, but D and trimming were determined from the DNA. The data contain about 250,000 clones, 80% to 90% of them seen just once; the ten biggest clones take up about 4.1%.

The chain carries TRBV15 and TRBJ1-1; no clear D. The sample consisted of PBMCs or T cells enriched from blood (not recorded which). The origin of this receptor is a woman in her twenties or thirties who had recovered from COVID-19. The CDR3 coding sequence is TGTGCCACCAGCAGGGAAGGACTGGCGACTGAAGCTTTCTTT. It translates to CATSREGLATEAFF.